One and the same sample provided the 27 T cell receptor beta chains below, sequenced in a study of blood T cell repertoires in COVID-19 (dated by TCRdb to about 2020). The library was generated by the immunoSEQ multiplex PCR assay. The source is immuneACCESS, and TCRdb retained only in-frame sequences with V and J called. Part of the clones is not carried over; for the studies checked, unresolved V genes explain less than half of this, and the remainder is unexplained. This sample is represented by 150,000 to 200,000 clones; more than 75% of them were singletons. Approximately 4.5% of the sample comes from the top ten. Input material: peripheral blood. All receptors come from a human donor in a cohort sampled during active COVID-19.

V usage is TRBV7-8 and J usage is TRBJ1-2; tentatively, D is TRBD1 (6 bases). V gave up 3 bases and J gave up 6 bases, with 11 bases separating them. Germline CDR1 SGHVS, CDR2 FQNEAQ. The CDR3 extends over 13 amino acids. The CDR3 protein is CASSLVQGDGYTF. The CDR3, as DNA: TGTGCCAGCAGCTTGGTACAGGGAGATGGCTACACCTTC. The whole variable domain, filled in from reference TRBV7-8 and TRBJ1-2, reads GAGVSQSPRYKVAKRGQDVALRCDPISGHVSLFWYQQALGQGPEFLTYFQNEAQLDKSGLPSDRFFAERPEGSVSTLKIQRTQQEDSAVYLCASSLVQGDGYTFGSGTRLTVV.

V usage is TRBV6-6 and J usage is TRBJ1-1; 7 nucleotides agree with TRBD1. The CDR3 is 11 residues long. From germline, CDR1 is MNHNY and CDR2 SVGAGI (reference sequence). With V trimmed by 6 bases and J by 7 bases, 2 bases remained unmatched. The CDR3 loop reads CASSRDSEAFF. The CDR3 DNA reads TGTGCCAGCAGCCGGGACAGTGAAGCTTTCTTT.

A few counts support this clone. The J gene is TRBJ1-6, the V gene TRBV5-1, with D perhaps matching TRBD1 (5 bases). The V end lost 4 bases, the J end lost 7 bases, and 15 bases lay between the germline ends. The CDR3 covers 15 residues. CDR1 and CDR2 from the germline V gene are SGHRS and YFSETQ. The CDR3 coding sequence is TGCGCCAGCAGCACCAGACAGTCCGAAAATTCACCCCTCCACTTT. Translation gives CASSTRQSENSPLHF.

The rearrangement joins TRBV10-3 to TRBJ2-7; 12 nucleotides agree with TRBD2. J was trimmed by 1 base and V by 10 bases; bases with no gene match: 8. From germline, CDR1 is ENHRY and CDR2 SYGVKD. The CDR3 has 15 amino acids. This CDR3 is CATYPTSGSSYEQYF. The CDR3, as DNA: TGTGCCACATACCCGACTAGCGGGAGTTCCTACGAGCAGTACTTC.

The V and J genes are TRBV5-5 and TRBJ2-3; D is unresolved. The ends were cut back, 1 base at V and 0 bases at J, with 9 bases in the middle. There are 15 residues in the CDR3. Germline CDR1 SGHKS, CDR2 YYEKEE (reference sequence). The CDR3 is CASSLWHSSTDTQYF. CDR3 DNA: TGTGCCAGCAGCTTGTGGCACAGTAGCACAGATACGCAGTATTTT.

V gene TRBV11-2 combines with J gene TRBJ2-7; TRBD1 agrees at 7 bases. V shed 1 base and J 1 base; nucleotides not matched to a gene: 4. Germline assignment: CDR1 SGHAT and CDR2 FQNNGV. The CDR3 has 15 residues. CDR3 coding DNA: TGTGCCAGCAGCTTAGTGGTGGACAGGTCCTACGAGCAGTACTTC. Translated, it gives CASSLVVDRSYEQYF.

This chain joins TRBV15 and TRBJ2-2; perhaps TRBD2 as D (6 bases). Germline assignment: CDR1 LNHNV and CDR2 YYDKDF (reference sequence). The ends were cut back, 1 base at V and 7 bases at J, with 19 bases in the middle. This CDR3 region has 17 residues. CDR3 sequence: CATSRVTGPGVVGELFF. CDR3 nucleotides: TGTGCCACCAGCAGAGTGACGGGGCCGGGAGTGGTCGGGGAGCTGTTTTTT.

Comment on this clone: The identical CDR3 is also encoded by other nucleotide sequences in the sample. The chain joins TRBV7-6 to TRBJ2-3; D gene ambiguous. This CDR3 is 14 amino acids long. The germline V gene encodes CDR1 SGHVS and CDR2 FNYEAQ. Between the trimmed V and J ends, which lost 1 base and 1 base, there was a span of 6 bases. This chain's CDR3 is CASSLGPGTDTQYF. CDR3 sequence (DNA): TGTGCCAGCAGCTTAGGCCCGGGCACAGATACGCAGTATTTT.

The V and J genes are TRBV11-2 and TRBJ2-2, with D maybe TRBD2 (6 bases). Deletions cut 3 bases from V and 2 bases from J, with 10 bases between. This CDR3 has 15 residues. Germline V gene data show CDR1 as SGHAT and CDR2 as FQNNGV. This CDR3 reads CASSFRLVNTGELFF. The CDR3 DNA reads TGTGCCAGCAGCTTTCGACTAGTTAACACCGGGGAGCTGTTTTTT.

V usage is TRBV4-2 and J usage is TRBJ1-6; D not resolved. Germline CDR1 reads LGHNA; CDR2 reads YNFKEQ. V lost 6 bases to trimming and J lost 0 bases, with 12 bases between them. This CDR3 is built from 16 residues. The CDR3 loop is CASRNDGSSYNSPLHF. In DNA form, the CDR3 reads TGTGCCAGCAGGAATGACGGGAGCTCCTATAATTCACCCCTCCACTTT.

The genes are TRBV12-3 or TRBV12-4 and TRBJ2-3; D gene ambiguous. Deletions cut 1 base from V and 5 bases from J, with 7 bases between. This CDR3 contains 13 residues. CDR3 amino acids: CASSLGLKDTQYF. The CDR3 region has the DNA TGTGCCAGCAGTTTAGGGCTCAAAGATACGCAGTATTTT.

The chain joins TRBV19 to TRBJ2-2; TRBD2 matches 9 bases. The CDR3 sequence is 16 residues long. Germline loops: CDR1 LNHDA, CDR2 SQIVND (reference sequence). The ends lost 3 bases at V and 6 bases at J; junction bases unmatched: 8. CDR3 DNA: TGTGCCAGTAGTATGGGAGCGGGGGGCCCCCCCGGGGAGCTGTTTTTT. Amino acids: CASSMGAGGPPGELFF.

This chain uses TRBV4-3 with TRBJ2-7, with 10 bases identical to TRBD2. The CDR3 contains 15 residues. Germline loops: CDR1 LGHNA, CDR2 YSLEER. V lost 1 base to trimming and J lost 4 bases; unmatched junction nucleotides: 4. CDR3 residues: CASSQASGSRYEQYF. CDR3 DNA: TGCGCCAGCAGCCAAGCTAGCGGGAGCAGGTACGAGCAGTACTTC.

The table lists this clone with a few counts. The rearrangement uses TRBV7-9 and TRBJ1-5, with 7 nucleotides matching TRBD1. Losses at the gene ends were 1 base for V and 7 bases for J; bases not matched to a gene: 13. Germline V gene data show CDR1 as SEHNR and CDR2 as FQNEAQ (reference sequence). The CDR3 runs to 17 residues. The DNA of the CDR3 is TGTGCCAGCAGCTTAGGCGTAGGGGACAGAGGTGGACAGCCCCAGCATTTT. Amino acids: CASSLGVGDRGGQPQHF.

This chain's CDR3 is CASSLDPGTRKNIQYF. The CDR3, as DNA: TGTGCCAGCAGCTTAGACCCCGGGACTAGGAAAAACATTCAGTACTTC. This rearrangement joins TRBV7-2 to TRBJ2-4; 8 bases match TRBD2. The CDR3 extends over 16 amino acids. The J segment lost 4 bases and the V segment lost 1 base, leaving 6 bases of the junction unmatched. CDR1 is SGHTA and CDR2 is FQGNSA in the germline V gene.

The gene calls are TRBV7-2 and TRBJ2-3; 10 nucleotides match TRBD2. CDR1 and CDR2 from the germline V gene are SGHTA and FQGNSA. This CDR3 has 15 amino acids. V was pared by 5 bases and J by 4 bases, with 6 bases of the junction left unmatched. Written as DNA, the CDR3 is TGTGCCAGCAGCCCGAGCGGGAGGGTATCAGATACGCAGTATTTT. Its protein is CASSPSGRVSDTQYF. Together with reference TRBV7-2 and TRBJ2-3, the CDR3 gives the full variable domain: GAGVSQSPSNKVTEKGKDVELRCDPISGHTALYWYRQSLGQGLEFLIYFQGNSAPDKSGLPSDRFSAERTGGSVSTLTIQRTQQEDSAVYLCASSPSGRVSDTQYFGPGTRLTVL.

This chain links TRBV6-2 or TRBV6-3 with TRBJ1-1; possibly TRBD1 for D (5 bases). CDR3 length: 13 residues. V gave up 2 bases and J gave up 5 bases, with 9 bases separating them. Looked up from germline, CDR1 is MNHEY and CDR2 is SVGEGT. The CDR3 sequence is CASSYRGLTEAFF. The CDR3 bases are TGTGCCAGCAGTTACAGGGGTTTGACTGAAGCTTTCTTT.

The chain recombines TRBV5-1 with TRBJ2-2, with 7 bases identical to TRBD2. The V gene end was trimmed by 0 bases and the J gene end by 2 bases; junction bases not matched to a gene: 4. The CDR3 is 16 residues long. Germline CDR1 and CDR2: SGHRS and YFSETQ. Here the CDR3 reads CASSLGSSGNTGELFF. Here the CDR3 DNA reads TGCGCCAGCAGCTTGGGCTCTAGCGGCAACACCGGGGAGCTGTTTTTT.

This clone was detected once. The chain links TRBV2 to TRBJ1-4, with D maybe TRBD1 (6 bases). This CDR3 is 13 amino acids long. Germline values: CDR1 SNHLY, CDR2 FYNNEI. Trimming pared 9 bases from V and 8 bases from J, leaving 16 bases between. The CDR3 here is CASKQGPEEKLFF. The CDR3 DNA sequence: TGTGCCAGTAAACAGGGCCCTGAAGAAAAACTGTTTTTT. Together with reference TRBV2 and TRBJ1-4, the CDR3 gives the full variable domain: EPEVTQTPSHQVTQMGQEVILRCVPISNHLYFYWYRQILGQKVEFLVSFYNNEISEKSEIFDDQFSVERPDGSNFTLKIRSTKLEDSAMYFCASKQGPEEKLFFGSGTQLSVL.

The chain carries TRBV4-3 and TRBJ2-7, with 9 bases that match TRBD2. V shed 4 bases and J 5 bases; nucleotides not matched to a gene: 6. This CDR3 comprises 14 residues. From germline, CDR1 is LGHNA and CDR2 YSLEER. CDR3 bases: TGCGCCAGCAGCCTGGCGGGGGGGCTCGACGAGCAGTACTTC. The encoded protein is CASSLAGGLDEQYF.

This chain uses TRBV5-1 with TRBJ1-4, with D tentatively TRBD1 (5 bases). The CDR3 loop spans 17 amino acids. Germline lookup yields CDR1 SGHRS and CDR2 YFSETQ. Trimming removed 1 base at V and 0 bases at J, with 13 bases between. This chain's CDR3 is CASSLQGAASTNEKLFF. The CDR3 nucleotides are TGCGCCAGCAGCTTGCAAGGGGCAGCCTCAACTAATGAAAAACTGTTTTTT.

This chain connects TRBV7-2 to TRBJ1-1; D possibly corresponds to TRBD1 (5 bases). The germline CDR1 and CDR2 sequences are SGHTA and FQGNSA. V was cut by 1 base and J by 12 bases, with 18 bases left in between. The CDR3 is made up of 14 amino acids. CDR3 in amino acids: CASSLEVGGKGTFF. The CDR3 DNA sequence: TGTGCCAGCAGCTTAGAGGTGGGTGGGAAGGGGACTTTCTTT.

The chain is built from TRBV18 and TRBJ1-2, with a tentative D call TRBD1 (5 bases). The V gene's germline CDR1 is KGHSH and CDR2 LQKENI. CDR3 length equals 14 residues. V was cut by 3 bases and J by 4 bases, with 12 bases left in between. In DNA form, the CDR3 reads TGTGCCAGCTCACCGGAACAGGTCGCCTATGGCTACACCTTC. Translation: CASSPEQVAYGYTF.

The V call is TRBV5-5, the J call TRBJ2-7, with TRBD2 matching 11 bases. CDR1 and CDR2 from the germline V gene are SGHKS and YYEKEE (reference sequence). V was pared by 2 bases and J by 3 bases, with 7 bases of the junction left unmatched. The CDR3 consists of 16 residues. CDR3 in DNA: TGTGCCAGCAGCTTCGGGGCAACTAGCGGGAGCTACGAGCAGTACTTC. This gives the protein CASSFGATSGSYEQYF.

The chain is built from TRBV19 and TRBJ1-2, with TRBD1 identical over 9 bases. The CDR3 is 15 residues long. V dropped 2 bases and J dropped 5; count of bases not matched to a gene: 6. CDR1 is LNHDA, CDR2 SQIVND, per germline (reference sequence). In nucleotides, the CDR3 is TGTGCCAGTAGTATAACAGGGGGCAATTGGTATGGCTACACCTTC. Translation gives CASSITGGNWYGYTF. The full variable domain, with the rest looked up from reference TRBV19 and TRBJ1-2, is DGGITQSPKYLFRKEGQNVTLSCEQNLNHDAMYWYRQDPGQGLRLIYYSQIVNDFQKGDIAEGYSVSREKKESFPLTVTSAQKNPTAFYLCASSITGGNWYGYTFGSGTRLTVV.

The chain combines TRBV27 with TRBJ1-1; D may be TRBD1 (5 bases). CDR1 and CDR2 (germline): MNHEY, SMNVEV (reference sequence). Trimming pared 5 bases from V and 4 bases from J, leaving 11 bases between. There are 13 residues in the CDR3. CDR3 in DNA: TGTGCCAGCAGTCCAGACAGAACCACTGAAGCTTTCTTT. Its protein is CASSPDRTTEAFF.

This chain links TRBV19 with TRBJ2-1, with 14 bases fitting TRBD2. This CDR3 is 21 amino acids long. V trimming: 7 bases; J trimming: 0 bases; junction bases outside the gene matches: 17. From germline, CDR1 is LNHDA and CDR2 SQIVND (reference sequence). The chain's CDR3 is CASTPGRTSGGSQYSYNEQFF. DNA for the CDR3: TGTGCCAGTACCCCAGGCCGGACTAGCGGGGGGTCCCAATACTCCTACAATGAGCAGTTCTTC.